The rows below give T cell receptor beta chains drawn from one sample of a study of radiotherapy plus CTLA-4 blockade in lung cancer. Libraries were prepared by immunoSEQ multiplex PCR; TCRdb keeps only in-frame clonotypes and omits some of them. The sample lists tens of thousands of clones; around 84% were seen once. The sequencing used peripheral blood, collected from a patient treated with radiotherapy plus ipilimumab. The receptors derive from a human donor with non-small cell lung cancer that progressed on radiotherapy plus ipilimumab. CDR3s include the opening cysteine and the closing phenylalanine or tryptophan. D genes are given only for firm matches. Clone size, where shown, is once, few, many, or a class for clones that have expanded.

- | - | TRBJ2-3 | TRBV13 | CASSLGLLNTDTQYF | TGTGCCAGCAGCTTAGGACTACTCAACACAGATACGCAGTATTTT
- | - | TRBJ1-2 | TRBV19 | CASTPYDEPYGYTF | TGTGCCAGTACCCCATACGACGAGCCTTATGGCTACACCTTC
TRBD1 | - | TRBJ1-1 | TRBV18 | CASSGQGGPNTEAFF | TGTGCCAGCTCAGGACAGGGTGGGCCAAACACTGAAGCTTTCTTT
- | few | TRBJ1-6 | TRBV21-1 | CASSSRQGGSPLHF | TGTGCCAGCAGCTCCCGACAGGGAGGGTCACCCCTCCACTTT
TRBD2 | - | TRBJ2-1 | TRBV5-1 | CASSYAGLAANEQFF | TGCGCCAGCAGCTATGCGGGACTAGCTGCTAATGAGCAGTTCTTC
- | few | TRBJ1-3 | TRBV12-5 | CASGLRGSGNTIYF | TGTGCTAGTGGTTTAAGGGGGTCTGGAAACACCATATATTTT
- | - | TRBJ1-1 | TRBV7-2 | CASSSLKAFF | TGTGCCAGCAGCTCGTTAAAGGCTTTCTTT
TRBD2 | - | TRBJ2-1 | TRBV4-3 | CASSGLAPHNEQFF | TGCGCCAGCAGTGGACTAGCGCCACACAATGAGCAGTTCTTC
TRBD1 | - | TRBJ1-5 | TRBV30 | CAWSVPTGGQPQHF | TGTGCCTGGAGTGTACCAACAGGGGGGCAGCCCCAGCATTTT
- | - | TRBJ1-6 | TRBV6-5 | CASSKRGGNSPLHF | TGTGCCAGCTCCAAACGGGGAGGAAATTCACCCCTCCACTTT
- | - | TRBJ1-2 | TRBV7-9 | CASSLASGGYTF | TGTGCCAGCAGCTTGGCCTCCGGGGGCTACACCTTC
TRBD1 | few | TRBJ1-3 | TRBV7-9 | CASSFDRDSGNTIYF | TGTGCCAGCAGCTTCGACAGGGACTCAGGAAACACCATATATTTT
TRBD2 | once | TRBJ2-7 | TRBV7-2 | CASSLGLAATYEQYF | TGTGCCAGCAGCTTAGGTCTAGCGGCCACCTACGAGCAGTACTTC
- | - | TRBJ2-2 | TRBV19 | CASRDAQNTGELFF | TGTGCCAGTAGGGACGCACAGAACACCGGGGAGCTGTTTTTT
TRBD1 | - | TRBJ1-1 | TRBV5-1 | CASSSGQGATEAFF | TGCGCCAGCAGCTCGGGACAGGGGGCTACTGAAGCTTTCTTT
- | - | TRBJ2-7 | TRBV12-1 | CASSSPNQGWGGEQYF | TGTGCCAGCAGCTCCCCCAACCAGGGGTGGGGGGGTGAGCAGTACTTC
- | - | TRBJ2-1 | TRBV9 | CASSVFGVSEQFF | TGTGCCAGCAGCGTTTTTGGAGTTTCTGAGCAGTTCTTC
- | - | TRBJ2-7 | TRBV7-2 | CASSLGPSATYEQYF | TGTGCCAGCAGCTTAGGCCCTAGCGCAACCTACGAGCAGTACTTC
- | few | TRBJ1-6 | TRBV28 | CASRLVGDSPLHF | TGTGCCAGCAGACTCGTAGGGGATTCACCCCTCCACTTT
- | - | TRBJ1-1 | TRBV29-1 | CSVESGGGAFF | TGCAGCGTTGAAAGCGGAGGGGGAGCTTTCTTT
- | - | TRBJ2-7 | TRBV7-9 | CASSLSSSEQYF | TGTGCCAGCAGCTTATCTTCCAGCGAGCAGTACTTC
- | - | TRBJ2-5 | TRBV5-1 | CASADLLGETQYF | TGCGCCAGCGCGGACCTACTGGGGGAGACCCAGTACTTC
TRBD2 | - | TRBJ2-5 | TRBV6-6 | CASSLIAGGQETQYF | TGTGCCAGCAGTTTAATAGCGGGGGGGCAAGAGACCCAGTACTTC
- | once | TRBJ2-3 | TRBV9 | CASSTLVRGDTQYF | TGTGCCAGCAGCACCCTAGTTAGGGGGGATACGCAGTATTTT
- | - | TRBJ2-7 | TRBV9 | CASSVDAGPYEQYF | TGTGCCAGCAGCGTAGACGCAGGGCCCTACGAGCAGTACTTC
- | - | TRBJ1-5 | TRBV30 | CAWSVSERQPQHF | TGTGCCTGGAGTGTTTCGGAGCGGCAGCCCCAGCATTTT
TRBD2 | - | TRBJ2-3 | TRBV11-2 | CASSHPSGGITDTQYF | TGTGCCAGCAGCCACCCCAGCGGGGGGATCACAGATACGCAGTATTTT
- | - | TRBJ1-2 | TRBV7-2 | CASSRAQGSYGYTF | TGTGCCAGCAGCCGGGCCCAAGGGTCCTATGGCTACACCTTC
TRBD2 | - | TRBJ2-1 | TRBV9 | CASSVGGGRAYNEQFF | TGTGCCAGCAGCGTAGGGGGCGGGAGGGCCTACAATGAGCAGTTCTTC
TRBD1 | - | TRBJ1-5 | TRBV18 | CASSVDRGRDQPQHF | TGTGCCAGCTCAGTCGACAGGGGTAGGGATCAGCCCCAGCATTTT
TRBD2 | - | TRBJ2-3 | TRBV30 | CAWGTSGASTDTQYF | TGTGCCTGGGGTACTAGCGGAGCGAGCACAGATACGCAGTATTTT
TRBD2 | - | TRBJ2-5 | TRBV5-4 | CASSTGGGIGQETQYF | TGTGCCAGCAGCACGGGGGGAGGGATCGGGCAAGAGACCCAGTACTTC
- | - | TRBJ2-1 | TRBV6-1 | CASSEAQLGSYNEQFF | TGTGCCAGCAGTGAAGCGCAACTTGGGAGTTACAATGAGCAGTTCTTC
- | once | TRBJ1-2 | TRBV19 | CASRTGLYGYTF | TGTGCCAGTAGGACGGGCCTCTATGGCTACACCTTC
- | - | TRBJ1-5 | TRBV9 | CASSVDGSLNQPQHF | TGTGCCAGCAGCGTAGATGGGTCATTAAATCAGCCCCAGCATTTT
TRBD2 | - | TRBJ2-1 | TRBV2 | CASQASGRGYNEQFF | TGTGCCAGCCAGGCCAGCGGGAGGGGGTACAATGAGCAGTTCTTC
- | - | TRBJ1-4 | TRBV2 | CASNGFATNEKLFF | TGTGCCAGCAACGGTTTCGCAACTAATGAAAAACTGTTTTTT
- | once | TRBJ1-5 | TRBV6-5 | CASSYSRRDQPQHF | TGTGCCAGCAGTTACTCGAGACGAGATCAGCCCCAGCATTTT
- | - | TRBJ1-3 | TRBV4-1 | CASSQDVASGNTIYF | TGCGCCAGCAGCCAAGATGTGGCATCTGGAAACACCATATATTTT
TRBD1 | - | TRBJ1-1 | TRBV29-1 | CSSRYLLTGGETEAFF | TGCAGCAGTCGGTATCTACTGACAGGGGGAGAAACTGAAGCTTTCTTT
- | - | TRBJ1-1 | TRBV15 | CATSSPAGAPRDTEAFF | TGTGCCACCAGCAGCCCAGCAGGGGCCCCCCGGGACACTGAAGCTTTCTTT
- | - | TRBJ1-6 | TRBV9 | CASRGPGGQNSPLHF | TGTGCCAGCAGGGGTCCGGGGGGCCAAAATTCACCCCTCCACTTT
- | - | TRBJ1-5 | TRBV30 | CAWARGVGNQPQHF | TGTGCCTGGGCCCGAGGTGTTGGCAATCAGCCCCAGCATTTT
- | - | TRBJ1-4 | TRBV30 | CAWSFQQEKLFF | TGTGCCTGGAGTTTTCAGCAGGAAAAACTGTTTTTT
TRBD1 | - | TRBJ1-2 | TRBV10-3 | CAISESWGQVANGYTF | TGTGCCATCAGTGAGTCGTGGGGACAGGTCGCAAATGGCTACACCTTC
- | - | TRBJ1-1 | TRBV4-2 | CASSQEVGQNTEAFF | TGTGCCAGCAGCCAAGAAGTCGGGCAGAACACTGAAGCTTTCTTT